Listed below are T cell receptor beta chains from one sample, sequenced in a study of Tregs in tolerant kidney transplant recipients. Using immunoSEQ multiplex PCR, the repertoire was profiled, and TCRdb retains in-frame clones only, with some absent. The sample carries approximately 99,000 clones, around 90% recorded once. The source was CD4+ T cells from blood, collected before the transplant. The source is a human donor who received a combined kidney and bone marrow transplant. CDR3s include the opening cysteine and the closing phenylalanine or tryptophan. A D gene is named only where the DNA matches it firmly. Size is omitted from some rows. Given values are once, few, many or a class for expanded clones.

clone_size	d_call	v_call	j_call	cdr3_aa	cdr3_nt
NA	NA	TRBV29-1	TRBJ1-2	CSVARGYGYTF	TGCAGCGTTGCCAGGGGCTATGGCTACACCTTC
NA	TRBD2	TRBV5-4	TRBJ2-5	CASSSGGPDQETQYF	TGTGCGAGCTCTTCGGGGGGGCCTGACCAAGAGACCCAGTACTTC
NA	TRBD1	TRBV19	TRBJ1-5	CASSPGTGPNQPQHF	TGTGCCAGTAGTCCCGGGACAGGGCCCAATCAGCCCCAGCATTTT
NA	TRBD1	TRBV6-1	TRBJ1-5	CASSLQGASNQPQHF	TGTGCCAGCAGTCTACAGGGGGCCAGCAATCAGCCCCAGCATTTT
NA	NA	TRBV6-5	TRBJ1-4	CASSRTNEKLFF	TGTGCCAGCAGCCGAACTAATGAAAAACTGTTTTTT
NA	NA	TRBV7-8	TRBJ2-7	CASSRTLYEQYF	TGTGCCAGCAGCCGGACTCTGTACGAGCAGTACTTC
NA	NA	TRBV10-1	TRBJ2-7	CASSETGKNEQYF	TGCGCCAGCAGTGAGACAGGGAAGAACGAGCAGTACTTC
NA	TRBD1	TRBV19	TRBJ1-2	CASSMPPGQGTRGYTF	TGTGCCAGTAGTATGCCCCCGGGACAGGGGACCCGCGGCTACACCTTC
NA	NA	TRBV6-1	TRBJ1-1	CASSEVPDSEAFF	TGTGCCAGCAGTGAAGTGCCCGACAGTGAAGCTTTCTTT
NA	NA	TRBV29-1	TRBJ2-4	CSVEGEGRPRYF	TGCAGCGTTGAAGGGGAAGGGAGACCCAGGTACTTC
NA	NA	TRBV19	TRBJ1-2	CASSIAVRTARFSNYGYTF	TGTGCCAGTAGTATAGCCGTCCGGACAGCTAGATTCTCTAACTATGGCTACACCTTC
NA	NA	TRBV18	TRBJ1-1	CASSPTAMNTEAFF	TGTGCCAGCTCACCGACAGCCATGAACACTGAAGCTTTCTTT
NA	NA	TRBV4-2	TRBJ2-1	CASSQGRSSRGEQFF	TGTGCCAGCAGCCAAGGGCGGTCAAGTCGCGGTGAGCAGTTCTTC
NA	TRBD1	TRBV19	TRBJ1-5	CASSQTGVGNQPQHF	TGTGCCAGTAGCCAAACAGGGGTGGGCAATCAGCCCCAGCATTTT
NA	TRBD2	TRBV6-1	TRBJ2-2	CASSGGLRGANTGELFF	TGTGCCAGCAGTGGGGGTTTGCGGGGGGCCAACACCGGGGAGCTGTTTTTT
once	TRBD1	TRBV5-6	TRBJ2-2	CASSAGTGAGGELFF	TGTGCCAGCAGCGCCGGGACAGGGGCTGGCGGGGAGCTGTTTTTT
NA	TRBD1	TRBV5-8	TRBJ1-5	CASSQTGDQPQHF	TGTGCCAGCAGCCAGACAGGGGACCAGCCCCAGCATTTT
NA	NA	TRBV19	TRBJ2-2	CASSRNRNTGELFF	TGTGCCAGTAGTAGAAACAGGAACACCGGGGAGCTGTTTTTT
few	NA	TRBV2	TRBJ1-5	CASSEDVVGADQPQHF	TGTGCCAGCAGTGAAGATGTCGTAGGCGCGGATCAGCCCCAGCATTTT
NA	TRBD1	TRBV18	TRBJ2-5	CASSPGQQETQYF	TGTGCCAGCTCACCGGGACAGCAGGAGACCCAGTACTTC
NA	NA	TRBV6-5	TRBJ2-7	CASRGQAMAEQYF	TGTGCCAGCCGTGGACAAGCTATGGCGGAGCAGTACTTC
NA	TRBD1	TRBV5-1	TRBJ2-3	CASSSGTGGTDTQYF	TGCGCCAGCAGCTCCGGGACAGGGGGCACAGATACGCAGTATTTT
NA	TRBD1	TRBV5-6	TRBJ1-1	CASSPPGGYTEAFF	TGTGCCAGCAGCCCGCCAGGGGGTTACACTGAAGCTTTCTTT
few	NA	TRBV28	TRBJ1-2	CASRVTSAGYGYTF	TGTGCCAGCAGGGTGACATCTGCTGGCTATGGCTACACCTTC
NA	NA	TRBV2	TRBJ1-1	CASSEALRGSVAFF	TGTGCCAGCAGTGAAGCGCTTCGGGGAAGCGTAGCTTTCTTT
NA	TRBD1	TRBV28	TRBJ1-2	CASSTDRRDRGRGYTF	TGTGCCAGCAGTACCGACCGCCGGGACAGGGGGAGAGGCTACACCTTC
NA	NA	TRBV12-5	TRBJ1-4	CASGLVPHPGLPPDPSATNEKLFF	TGTGCTAGTGGTTTGGTACCGCACCCAGGGTTACCCCCGGACCCCTCTGCAACTAATGAAAAACTGTTTTTT
NA	TRBD1	TRBV2	TRBJ2-7	CASSTRDSSYEQYF	TGTGCCAGCAGTACCCGGGACAGTTCCTACGAGCAGTACTTC
NA	NA	TRBV15	TRBJ2-7	CATSRDTGWEQYF	TGTGCCACCAGCAGAGATACGGGGTGGGAGCAGTACTTC
NA	TRBD1	TRBV29-1	TRBJ1-1	CSVGGGQGSTEAFF	TGCAGCGTTGGGGGTGGACAGGGGAGTACTGAAGCTTTCTTT
NA	NA	TRBV7-2	TRBJ2-1	CASSWIRVLSYNEQFF	TGTGCCAGCAGTTGGATCAGGGTTCTCTCCTACAATGAGCAGTTCTTC
NA	NA	TRBV5-3	TRBJ1-1	CARSLEGHRNTEAFF	TGTGCCAGAAGCTTGGAGGGACACCGGAACACTGAAGCTTTCTTT
NA	TRBD2	TRBV25-1	TRBJ2-1	CASSEETGGSYNEQFF	TGTGCCAGCAGTGAGGAAACGGGAGGCTCCTACAATGAGCAGTTCTTC
NA	NA	TRBV5-5	TRBJ1-1	CASSLSPGTEAFF	TGTGCCAGCAGCTTGTCGCCGGGGACTGAAGCTTTCTTT
NA	TRBD1	TRBV11-2	TRBJ1-1	CASSPRTGTLNTEAFF	TGTGCCAGCAGCCCACGGACAGGGACTTTGAACACTGAAGCTTTCTTT
few	NA	TRBV30	TRBJ2-7	CAWSVGTGHSDDEQYF	TGTGCCTGGAGTGTAGGTACAGGGCACAGCGACGACGAGCAGTACTTC
NA	TRBD1	TRBV5-4	TRBJ1-3	CASSEGARRSGNTIYF	TGTGCCAGCAGCGAGGGGGCGCGGCGCTCTGGAAACACCATATATTTT
NA	TRBD2	TRBV10-1	TRBJ2-2	CASGTSGRGWDTGELFF	TGCGCCAGCGGGACTAGCGGGAGGGGCTGGGACACCGGGGAGCTGTTTTTT
NA	NA	TRBV5-1	TRBJ2-1	CASSLAVAGGGLNEQFF	TGCGCCAGCAGCTTGGCCGTGGCCGGGGGTGGGCTCAATGAGCAGTTCTTC
NA	NA	TRBV4-1	TRBJ1-2	CASSQLGRGVYGYTF	TGCGCCAGCAGCCAACTGGGCCGGGGGGTCTATGGCTACACCTTC
NA	NA	TRBV30	TRBJ2-7	CAWSKVPPSAAEQYF	TGTGCCTGGAGTAAGGTACCCCCCTCGGCGGCCGAGCAGTACTTC
NA	NA	TRBV9	TRBJ2-5	CASSVRGLQETQYF	TGTGCCAGCAGCGTCAGGGGCTTACAAGAGACCCAGTACTTC
NA	NA	TRBV19	TRBJ1-6	CASSIRPEGNSPLHF	TGTGCCAGTAGCATCCGACCCGAGGGTAATTCACCCCTCCACTTT
NA	TRBD1	TRBV2	TRBJ2-5	CASSFRDSQRGKQETQYF	TGTGCCAGCAGTTTTCGGGACAGCCAAAGAGGGAAACAAGAGACCCAGTACTTC
NA	NA	TRBV27	TRBJ2-1	CASNNGVRGDNEQFF	TGTGCCAGCAACAACGGGGTCCGGGGTGACAATGAGCAGTTCTTC
NA	NA	TRBV19	TRBJ2-7	CASSPGTNTYEQYF	TGTGCCAGTAGCCCCGGGACAAACACTTACGAGCAGTACTTC
few	TRBD1	TRBV28	TRBJ2-7	CASSDRATTIPF	TGTGCCAGCAGTGACAGGGCCACGACGATCCCGTTC
NA	TRBD2	TRBV5-1	TRBJ2-1	CARRGPITGGPWGEQFF	TGCGCCCGCAGGGGACCTATAACGGGGGGGCCATGGGGTGAGCAGTTCTTC